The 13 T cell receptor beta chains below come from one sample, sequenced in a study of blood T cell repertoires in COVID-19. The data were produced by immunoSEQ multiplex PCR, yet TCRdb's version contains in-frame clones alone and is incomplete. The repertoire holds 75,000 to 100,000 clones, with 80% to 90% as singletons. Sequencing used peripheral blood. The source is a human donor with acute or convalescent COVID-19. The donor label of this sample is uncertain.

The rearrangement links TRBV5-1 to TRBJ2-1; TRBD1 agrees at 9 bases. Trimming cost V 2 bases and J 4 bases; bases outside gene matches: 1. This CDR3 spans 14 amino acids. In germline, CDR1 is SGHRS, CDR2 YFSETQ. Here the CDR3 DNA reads TGCGCCAGCAGCTTCGGACAGGGGTACAATGAGCAGTTCTTC. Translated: CASSFGQGYNEQFF. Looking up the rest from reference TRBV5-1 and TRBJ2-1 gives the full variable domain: KAGVTQTPRYLIKTRGQQVTLSCSPISGHRSVSWYQQTPGQGLQFLFEYFSETQRNKGNFPGRFSGRQFSNSRSEMNVSTLELGDSALYLCASSFGQGYNEQFFGPGTRLTVL.

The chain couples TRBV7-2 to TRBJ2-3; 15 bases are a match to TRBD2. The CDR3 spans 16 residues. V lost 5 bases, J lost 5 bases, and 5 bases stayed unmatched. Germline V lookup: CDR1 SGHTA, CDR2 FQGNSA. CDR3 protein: CASSRTSGGAGDTQYF. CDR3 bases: TGTGCCAGCAGCCGGACTAGCGGGGGGGCAGGAGATACGCAGTATTTT.

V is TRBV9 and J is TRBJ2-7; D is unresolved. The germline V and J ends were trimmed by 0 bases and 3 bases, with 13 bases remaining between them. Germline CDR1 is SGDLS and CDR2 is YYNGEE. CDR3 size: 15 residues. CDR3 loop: CASSVDGSQYYEQYF. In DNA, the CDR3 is TGTGCCAGCAGCGTAGACGGGTCCCAATACTACGAGCAGTACTTC.

CDR3 bases: TGTGCCTGGAGTGGTAAGACGACAGGGCTTTATGGCGAGCAGTACTTC. This sequence encodes CAWSGKTTGLYGEQYF. The gene calls are TRBV30 and TRBJ2-7; 7 positions agree with TRBD1. With 1 base clipped from V and 6 bases from J, the junction kept 15 bases outside the gene matches. Germline CDR1 reads GTSNPN; CDR2 reads SVGIG (reference sequence). This CDR3 is built from 16 residues.

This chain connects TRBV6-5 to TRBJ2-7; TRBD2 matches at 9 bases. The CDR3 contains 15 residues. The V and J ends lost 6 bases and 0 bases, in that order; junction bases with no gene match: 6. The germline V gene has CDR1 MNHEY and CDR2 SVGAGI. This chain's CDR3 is CASSYGLATSYEQYF. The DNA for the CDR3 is TGTGCCAGCAGCTATGGACTAGCGACCTCCTACGAGCAGTACTTC.

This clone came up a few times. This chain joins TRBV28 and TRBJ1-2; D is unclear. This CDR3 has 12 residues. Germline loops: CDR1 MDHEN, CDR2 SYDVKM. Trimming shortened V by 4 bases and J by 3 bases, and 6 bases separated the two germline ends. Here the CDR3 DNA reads TGTGCCAGCAGTTCCCGGGACTATGGCTACACCTTC. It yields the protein CASSSRDYGYTF.

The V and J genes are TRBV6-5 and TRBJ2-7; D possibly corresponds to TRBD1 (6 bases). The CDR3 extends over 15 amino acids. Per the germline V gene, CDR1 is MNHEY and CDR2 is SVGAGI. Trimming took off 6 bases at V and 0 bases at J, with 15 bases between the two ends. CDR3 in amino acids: CASSWIMGHSYEQYF. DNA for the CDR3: TGTGCCAGCAGCTGGATAATGGGACACTCCTACGAGCAGTACTTC.

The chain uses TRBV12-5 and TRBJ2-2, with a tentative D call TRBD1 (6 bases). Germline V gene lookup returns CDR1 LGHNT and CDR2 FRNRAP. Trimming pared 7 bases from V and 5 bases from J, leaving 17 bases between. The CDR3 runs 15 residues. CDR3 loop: CASAIDRIGTGELFF. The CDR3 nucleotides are TGTGCTAGTGCCATTGACAGGATTGGTACCGGGGAGCTGTTTTTT.

Written as DNA, the CDR3 is TGTGCCAGCAGTGATGTAGCGGGGGGCACAGATACGCAGTATTTT. This encodes CASSDVAGGTDTQYF. The V gene is TRBV6-4, the J gene TRBJ2-3; 9 nucleotides agree with TRBD2. Germline CDR1 and CDR2: MRHNA and SNTAGT. V lost 3 bases to trimming and J lost 1 base; unmatched junction nucleotides: 2. CDR3 length equals 15 residues.

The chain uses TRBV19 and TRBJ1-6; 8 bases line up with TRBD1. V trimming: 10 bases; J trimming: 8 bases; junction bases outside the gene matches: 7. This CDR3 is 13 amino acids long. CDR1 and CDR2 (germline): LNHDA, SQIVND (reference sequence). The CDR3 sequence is CATSDRVDSPLHF. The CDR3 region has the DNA TGTGCCACCTCGGACAGGGTGGATTCACCCCTCCACTTT.

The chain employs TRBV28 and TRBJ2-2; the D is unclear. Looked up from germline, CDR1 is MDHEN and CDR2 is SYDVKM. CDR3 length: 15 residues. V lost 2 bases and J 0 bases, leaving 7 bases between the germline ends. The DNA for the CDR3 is TGTGCCAGCAGTTTAGCCGGGTCGAACACCGGGGAGCTGTTTTTT. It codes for CASSLAGSNTGELFF. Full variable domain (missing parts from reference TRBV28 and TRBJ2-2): DVKVTQSSRYLVKRTGEKVFLECVQDMDHENMFWYRQDPGLGLRLIYFSYDVKMKEKGDIPEGYSVSREKKERFSLILESASTNQTSMYLCASSLAGSNTGELFFGEGSRLTVL.

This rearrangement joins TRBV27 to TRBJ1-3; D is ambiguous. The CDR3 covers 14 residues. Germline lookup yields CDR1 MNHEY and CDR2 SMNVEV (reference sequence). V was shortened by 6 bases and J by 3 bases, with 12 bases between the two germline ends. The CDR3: CASSQRSSGNTIYF. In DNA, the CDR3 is TGTGCCAGCAGCCAAAGGAGTAGTGGAAACACCATATATTTT.

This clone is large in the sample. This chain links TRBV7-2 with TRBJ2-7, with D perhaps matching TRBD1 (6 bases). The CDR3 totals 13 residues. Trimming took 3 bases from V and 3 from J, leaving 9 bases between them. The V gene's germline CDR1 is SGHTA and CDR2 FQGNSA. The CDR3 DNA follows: TGTGCCAGCAGCTTGACAGGTAACTACGAGCAGTACTTC. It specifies CASSLTGNYEQYF.